Following are 8 T cell receptor beta chains from one sample sequenced in a study of cytomegalovirus exposure and HLA in healthy donors. PCR was performed using 60 Vbeta and 13 Jbeta primers. The data were produced by immunoSEQ multiplex PCR, yet TCRdb's version contains in-frame clones alone and is incomplete. The sample has roughly 160,000 clones; about 80% are singletons. Sequencing used PBMCs. The receptors derive from a woman in her forties or fifties in good health and CMV-seronegative.

V and J are TRBV9 and TRBJ2-1; 7 bases are shared with TRBD1. CDR3 length: 15 amino acids. Germline V CDR1 and CDR2: SGDLS, YYNGEE. Germline trimming cut 3 bases from V and 1 base from J; bases unmatched to any gene: 4. In DNA, the CDR3 is TGTGCCAGCAGCGCCGAGGGGGCTTCCTACAATGAGCAGTTCTTC. Translating gives CASSAEGASYNEQFF.

This chain connects TRBV4-2 to TRBJ2-1; TRBD2 matches at 11 bases. Losses at the gene ends were 4 bases for V and 5 bases for J; bases not matched to a gene: 4. This CDR3 is built from 15 residues. Germline loops: CDR1 LGHNA, CDR2 YNFKEQ. CDR3 residues: CASSLTSGGNNEQFF. For the CDR3, the DNA is TGTGCCAGCAGCCTAACTAGCGGGGGAAACAATGAGCAGTTCTTC.

The V call is TRBV14, the J call TRBJ2-7; tentative D call: TRBD1 (6 bases). The CDR3 is 16 residues long. V shed 0 bases and J shed 2 bases, with 14 bases lying between them. CDR1 is SGHDN, CDR2 FVKESK, per germline. The CDR3 region is CASSQDDRTLTYEQYF. Written as DNA, the CDR3 is TGTGCCAGCAGCCAAGACGACAGGACTTTAACCTACGAGCAGTACTTC. Full variable domain (remainder filled in from reference TRBV14 and TRBJ2-7): EAGVTQFPSHSVIEKGQTVTLRCDPISGHDNLYWYRRVMGKEIKFLLHFVKESKQDESGMPNNRFLAERTGGTYSTLKVQPAELEDSGVYFCASSQDDRTLTYEQYFGPGTRLTVT.

The V and J genes are TRBV5-4 and TRBJ2-5, with TRBD2 matching over 9 bases. V was clipped by 2 bases and J by 5 bases; unmatched bases: 16. This CDR3 is 18 amino acids long. The germline V gene encodes CDR1 SGHNT and CDR2 YYREEE (reference sequence). The CDR3 bases are TGTGCCAGCAGCTTCGGAGGAGCTAGCGGGGCCCTGGGGGAGACCCAGTACTTC. It is translated as CASSFGGASGALGETQYF.

The chain recombines TRBV9 with TRBJ2-3; perhaps TRBD2 as D (6 bases). CDR3 length: 18 residues. Germline values: CDR1 SGDLS, CDR2 YYNGEE. V was pared by 0 bases and J by 2 bases, with 19 bases between. The CDR3 region has the DNA TGTGCCAGCAGCGTAGGAAACATTAGGGGACTTACCACAGATACGCAGTATTTT. This gives the protein CASSVGNIRGLTTDTQYF.

The chain combines TRBV7-3 with TRBJ2-1; 10 positions agree with TRBD2. The CDR3 is made up of 16 amino acids. The V gene's germline CDR1 is SGHTA and CDR2 FQGTGA. V lost 3 bases, J lost 5 bases, and 7 bases stayed unmatched. As DNA, the CDR3 is TGTGCCAGCAGCTTGTCAACTAGCGGGATCGACAATGAGCAGTTCTTC. Translating it yields CASSLSTSGIDNEQFF.

CDR3 in amino acids: CASSLGSRSYNEQFF. As DNA, the CDR3 is TGTGCCAGCAGCTTAGGGTCCAGGTCCTACAATGAGCAGTTCTTC. This rearrangement joins TRBV11-2 to TRBJ2-1; no firm D call. This CDR3 has 15 residues. V was cut by 1 base and J by 1 base, with 8 bases left in between. Germline CDR1 SGHAT, CDR2 FQNNGV.

Concerning this clone itself: The identical CDR3 is also encoded by other nucleotide sequences in the sample. V gene TRBV27 combines with J gene TRBJ2-1; D is perhaps TRBD2 (5 bases). Germline CDR1 and CDR2: MNHEY and SMNVEV (reference sequence). The length of the CDR3 is 14 residues. V shed 2 bases and J shed 0 bases, with 5 bases lying between them. The CDR3 loop reads CASSLRGSYNEQFF. CDR3 coding DNA: TGTGCCAGCAGTTTACGGGGCTCCTACAATGAGCAGTTCTTC.